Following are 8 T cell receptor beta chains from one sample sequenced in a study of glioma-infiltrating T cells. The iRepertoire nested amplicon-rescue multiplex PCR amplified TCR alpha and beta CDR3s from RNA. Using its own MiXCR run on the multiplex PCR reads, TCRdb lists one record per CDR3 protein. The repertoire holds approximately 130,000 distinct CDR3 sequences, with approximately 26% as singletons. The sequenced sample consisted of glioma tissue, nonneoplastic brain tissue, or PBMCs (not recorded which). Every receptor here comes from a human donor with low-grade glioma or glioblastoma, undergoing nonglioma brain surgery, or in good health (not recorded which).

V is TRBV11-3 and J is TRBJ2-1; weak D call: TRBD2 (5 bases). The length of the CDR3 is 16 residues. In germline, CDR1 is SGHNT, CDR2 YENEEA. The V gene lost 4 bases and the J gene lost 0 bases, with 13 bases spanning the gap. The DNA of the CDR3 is TGTGCCAGCAGCTCCAGTCCACTAGTCTCCTACAATGAGCAGTTCTTC. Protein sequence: CASSSSPLVSYNEQFF.

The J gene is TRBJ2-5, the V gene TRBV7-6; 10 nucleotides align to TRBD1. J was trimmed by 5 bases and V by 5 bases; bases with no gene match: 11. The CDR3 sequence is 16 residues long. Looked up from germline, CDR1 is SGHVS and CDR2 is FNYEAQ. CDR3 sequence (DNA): TGTGCCAGCAGCCCATGGACAGGGGGTTCAGGGGAGACCCAGTACTTC. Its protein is CASSPWTGGSGETQYF.

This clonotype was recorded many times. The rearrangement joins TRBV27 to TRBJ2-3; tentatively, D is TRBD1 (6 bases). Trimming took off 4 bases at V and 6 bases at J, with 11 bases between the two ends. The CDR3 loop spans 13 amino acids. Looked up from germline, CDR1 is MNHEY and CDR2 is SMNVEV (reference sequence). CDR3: CASSWGPGDTQYF. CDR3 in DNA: TGTGCCAGCAGTTGGGGGCCGGGGGATACGCAGTATTTT.

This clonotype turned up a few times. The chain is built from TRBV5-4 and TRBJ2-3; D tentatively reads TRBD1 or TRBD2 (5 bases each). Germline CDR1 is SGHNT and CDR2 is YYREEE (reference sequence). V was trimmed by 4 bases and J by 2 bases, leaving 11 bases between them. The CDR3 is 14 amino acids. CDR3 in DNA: TGTGCCAGCAGCAGGGACGGGCTCACAGATACGCAGTATTTT. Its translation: CASSRDGLTDTQYF. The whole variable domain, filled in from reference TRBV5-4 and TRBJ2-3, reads ETGVTQSPTHLIKTRGQQVTLRCSSQSGHNTVSWYQQALGQGPQFIFQYYREEENGRGNFPPRFSGLQFPNYSSELNVNALELDDSALYLCASSRDGLTDTQYFGPGTRLTVL.

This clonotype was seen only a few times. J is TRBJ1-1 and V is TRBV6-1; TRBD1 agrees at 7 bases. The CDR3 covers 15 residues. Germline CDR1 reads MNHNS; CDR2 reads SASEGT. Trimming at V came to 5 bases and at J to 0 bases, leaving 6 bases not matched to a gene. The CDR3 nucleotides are TGTGCCAGCAGTCACAGGGGAAGGATGAACACTGAAGCTTTCTTT. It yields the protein CASSHRGRMNTEAFF.

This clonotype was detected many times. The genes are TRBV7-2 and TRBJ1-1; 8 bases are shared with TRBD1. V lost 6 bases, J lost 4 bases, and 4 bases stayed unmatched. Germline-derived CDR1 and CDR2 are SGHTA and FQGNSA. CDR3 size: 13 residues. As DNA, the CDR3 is TGTGCCAGCAGACCCACAGGGGGCACTGAAGCTTTCTTT. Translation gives CASRPTGGTEAFF.

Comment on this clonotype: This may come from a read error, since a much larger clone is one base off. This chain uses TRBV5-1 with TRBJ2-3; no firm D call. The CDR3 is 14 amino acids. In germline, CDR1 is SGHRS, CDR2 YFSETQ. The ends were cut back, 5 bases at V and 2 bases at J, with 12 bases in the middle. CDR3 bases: TGCGCCAGCAGATGGTCCCCATACACAGATACGCAGTATTTT. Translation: CASRWSPYTDTQYF. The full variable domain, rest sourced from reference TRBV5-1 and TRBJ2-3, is KAGVTQTPRYLIKTRGQQVTLSCSPISGHRSVSWYQQTPGQGLQFLFEYFSETQRNKGNFPGRFSGRQFSNSRSEMNVSTLELGDSALYLCASRWSPYTDTQYFGPGTRLTVL.

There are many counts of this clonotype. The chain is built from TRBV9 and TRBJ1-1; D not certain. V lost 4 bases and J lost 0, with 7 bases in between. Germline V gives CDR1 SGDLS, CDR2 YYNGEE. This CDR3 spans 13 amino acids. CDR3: CASSRGMNTEAFF. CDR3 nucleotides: TGTGCCAGCAGCCGGGGAATGAACACTGAAGCTTTCTTT.